The 26 T cell receptor beta chains listed next were all sequenced from one sample in a study of radiation and T cells in renal cell carcinoma (dated by TCRdb to 2018 to 2021). The time point tag for this specimen amounts to: blood 2 weeks post-SBRT. The treatment or condition label, as the study defines it: 15 Gy SBRT to primary tumor, nephrectomy 4 weeks later. The protocol used for the library was the immunoSEQ multiplex PCR assay. In its TCRdb copy, this immuneACCESS table keeps in-frame sequences only and misses some clones. Where compared with another copy, unresolved V genes explain less than half of these, and the others have no known cause. The sample table shows 100,000 to 150,000 clones, and around 81% are seen once. 4.5% to 7% of the sample rests with the top ten. Source: blood, taken from a patient whose treatment included radiotherapy and nephrectomy. These TCRs come from a man aged 50 to 59 with renal cell carcinoma.

The chain has TRBV28 and TRBJ1-2; D is ambiguous. Germline V gives CDR1 MDHEN, CDR2 SYDVKM. The CDR3 has 14 amino acids. The V and J ends lost 2 bases and 7 bases respectively, with 14 bases between them. Here the CDR3 reads CASSLGRGIGGYTF. The CDR3 nucleotides are TGTGCCAGCAGTTTAGGCCGGGGTATCGGTGGCTACACCTTC.

The CDR3, as DNA: TGTGCCTGGACCGGGCGGGGGCACATCAATCAGCCCCAGCATTTT. Its translation is CAWTGRGHINQPQHF. V gene TRBV30 combines with J gene TRBJ1-5; a weak D match, TRBD1 (6 bases). Germline CDR1 GTSNPN, CDR2 SVGIG (reference sequence). The CDR3 runs to 15 residues. V was cut by 4 bases and J by 3 bases, with 16 bases left in between. The whole variable domain, filled in from reference TRBV30 and TRBJ1-5, reads SQTIHQWPATLVQPVGSPLSLECTVEGTSNPNLYWYRQAAGRGLQLLFYSVGIGQISSEVPQNLSASRPQDRQFILSSKKLLLSDSGFYLCAWTGRGHINQPQHFGDGTRLSIL.

The V and J genes are TRBV28 and TRBJ1-2, with 8 bases aligning to TRBD1. The CDR3 is 14 residues long. Trimming took 6 bases from V and 6 from J; bases not matched to a gene: 9. Per germline, CDR1 MDHEN and CDR2 SYDVKM. The CDR3 nucleotides are TGTGCCAGCAGCCCCCAGGACAGGGTGGATGGCTACACCTTC. This gives the protein CASSPQDRVDGYTF.

In its sample, this clone was seen a few times. The chain uses TRBV4-1 and TRBJ2-3; D unresolved. The CDR3 extends over 12 amino acids. The ends were cut back, 0 bases at V and 7 bases at J, with 5 bases in the middle. Germline assignment: CDR1 MGHRA and CDR2 YSYEKL. In nucleotides, the CDR3 is TGCGCCAGCAGCCAAGATTTGAATACGCAGTATTTT. This translates into CASSQDLNTQYF.

The chain is built from TRBV27 and TRBJ2-1; 10 positions match TRBD1. The trim removed 7 bases at V and 4 bases at J, leaving 4 bases unmatched. CDR1 and CDR2 from the germline V gene are MNHEY and SMNVEV (reference sequence). This CDR3 is built from 14 residues. CDR3 sequence reads: CASTRTGGYNEQFF. In nucleotides, the CDR3 is TGTGCCAGCACCAGGACAGGGGGGTACAATGAGCAGTTCTTC.

The chain employs TRBV15 and TRBJ2-7, with D possibly matching TRBD1 (6 bases). V lost 6 bases, J lost 2 bases, and 17 bases lay in between. The length of the CDR3 is 15 residues. Germline V gene data show CDR1 as LNHNV and CDR2 as YYDKDF (reference sequence). In DNA form, the CDR3 reads TGTGCCACCAGTAACCCGGGACACCAAACCTACGAGCAGTACTTC. Its translation: CATSNPGHQTYEQYF.

This clone has a single count. The chain combines TRBV18 with TRBJ2-3, with D unclear. The V end lost 3 bases, the J end lost 1 base, and 11 bases lay between the germline ends. This CDR3 comprises 15 residues. Per germline, CDR1 KGHSH and CDR2 LQKENI. The DNA for the CDR3 is TGTGCCAGCTCACCTGAGAGTAGAGGCACAGATACGCAGTATTTT. Translated: CASSPESRGTDTQYF.

The CDR3 DNA sequence: TGTGCCAGCAGTTATGGAGGCACCCTCTATGGCTACACCTTC. Protein product: CASSYGGTLYGYTF. The chain recombines TRBV6-6 with TRBJ1-2; the D is unclear. The CDR3 sequence is 14 residues long. Trimming removed 3 bases from V and 4 bases from J, with 12 bases in between. Germline V gene data show CDR1 as MNHNY and CDR2 as SVGAGI (reference sequence).

The rearrangement uses TRBV7-9 and TRBJ2-5; the match to TRBD2 covers 11 bases. With 1 base clipped from V and 5 bases from J, the junction kept 12 bases outside the gene matches. CDR1 is SEHNR, CDR2 FQNEAQ, per germline (reference sequence). The CDR3 totals 18 residues. CDR3 DNA: TGTGCCAGCAGCTTAGTATCTCTAGCGGGAGGATTGGGGGAGACCCAGTACTTC. Encoded protein: CASSLVSLAGGLGETQYF.

The chain uses TRBV19 and TRBJ2-2, with D possibly being TRBD1 (6 bases). The CDR3 sequence is 16 residues long. Trimming pared 7 bases from V and 3 bases from J, leaving 18 bases between. CDR1 is LNHDA, CDR2 SQIVND, per germline (reference sequence). CDR3: CASTNPTGSDTGELFF. The CDR3 DNA reads as TGTGCCAGTACCAATCCCACAGGGTCGGACACCGGGGAGCTGTTTTTT.

The chain employs TRBV6-6 and TRBJ1-1, with unresolved D. Per germline, CDR1 MNHNY and CDR2 SVGAGI (reference sequence). V was shortened by 5 bases and J by 4 bases, with 14 bases between the two germline ends. This CDR3 has 14 amino acids. The CDR3 DNA follows: TGTGCCAGCAGTGACCGGACTGTGGGCACTGAAGCTTTCTTT. It translates to CASSDRTVGTEAFF.

The genes are TRBV7-9 and TRBJ1-1, with D perhaps TRBD1 (5 bases). The CDR3 covers 16 residues. Germline V gives CDR1 SEHNR, CDR2 FQNEAQ (reference sequence). With 1 base removed from V and 3 bases from J, the gap between germline ends came to 15 bases. The CDR3 region is CASSLGLSGGDTEAFF. In DNA, the CDR3 is TGTGCCAGCAGCTTAGGCCTTTCGGGAGGGGACACTGAAGCTTTCTTT.

The chain links TRBV28 to TRBJ1-6; 7 nucleotides agree with TRBD1. The V gene end was trimmed by 6 bases and the J gene end by 9 bases; junction bases not matched to a gene: 11. The CDR3 runs to 15 residues. CDR1 and CDR2 (germline): MDHEN, SYDVKM. The CDR3 nucleotides read TGTGCCAGCAGGCCTTCAGGGGGGGGTACTTCACCCCTCCACTTT. Its translation: CASRPSGGGTSPLHF.

The genes are TRBV7-9 and TRBJ1-2; D is perhaps TRBD1 (5 bases). The length of the CDR3 is 13 residues. Germline CDR1 and CDR2: SEHNR and FQNEAQ (reference sequence). V lost 5 bases and J lost 7, with 14 bases in between. The CDR3 loop reads CASSPSRDSGYTF. As DNA, the CDR3 is TGTGCCAGCAGCCCCTCCAGGGATTCTGGCTACACCTTC.

The V and J genes are TRBV11-2 and TRBJ1-6; weak D call: TRBD1 (5 bases). The V and J ends lost 2 bases and 9 bases respectively, with 11 bases between them. The CDR3 loop spans 14 amino acids. CDR1 SGHAT and CDR2 FQNNGV come from the germline V gene. The CDR3 sequence is CASSLQTVGSPLHF. The CDR3 bases are TGTGCCAGCAGCTTACAGACAGTAGGTTCACCCCTCCACTTT.

V usage is TRBV11-2 and J usage is TRBJ2-5; no definite D call. Germline CDR1 and CDR2: SGHAT and FQNNGV. CDR3 length: 11 residues. V lost 6 bases, J lost 3 bases, and 5 bases lay in between. The CDR3 DNA is TGTGCCAGCAGGGATAAAGAGACCCAGTACTTC. Amino acids: CASRDKETQYF.

The V and J genes are TRBV7-9 and TRBJ2-2; TRBD2 aligns across 9 bases. J gave up 1 base and V 3 bases, and 6 bases lay outside the gene matches. The CDR3 is 17 amino acids. The germline V gene encodes CDR1 SEHNR and CDR2 FQNEAQ (reference sequence). CDR3 loop: CASSFGGTSRNTGELFF. The DNA of the CDR3 is TGTGCCAGCAGCTTCGGGGGGACTAGCAGGAACACCGGGGAGCTGTTTTTT.

V gene TRBV9 combines with J gene TRBJ2-5; D gene unclear. Looked up from germline, CDR1 is SGDLS and CDR2 is YYNGEE. The CDR3 runs to 16 residues. Deletions cut 3 bases from V and 4 bases from J, with 19 bases between. CDR3 nucleotides: TGTGCCAGCAGCGACGCTAGTGGCGCCCTCCCAGAGACCCAGTACTTC. Its translation is CASSDASGALPETQYF.

J is TRBJ2-7 and V is TRBV10-3; D not certain. This CDR3 has 15 residues. The V and J ends lost 0 bases and 1 base respectively, with 10 bases between them. CDR1 and CDR2 (germline): ENHRY, SYGVKD. The CDR3 loop reads CAISESSAFSYEQYF. The CDR3 nucleotides are TGTGCCATCAGTGAGTCGTCGGCCTTTTCCTACGAGCAGTACTTC.

This chain connects TRBV19 to TRBJ1-5; TRBD1 matches at 10 bases. Trimming removed 3 bases from V and 0 bases from J; junction bases left unmatched: 5. Germline-derived CDR1 and CDR2 are LNHDA and SQIVND (reference sequence). This CDR3 is built from 17 residues. The CDR3 DNA sequence: TGTGCCAGTAGTATCAGGGGACAGGGGAATAGCAATCAGCCCCAGCATTTT. It yields the protein CASSIRGQGNSNQPQHF.

The J gene is TRBJ1-6, the V gene TRBV28, with D maybe TRBD1 (6 bases). The germline V gene has CDR1 MDHEN and CDR2 SYDVKM. Trimming stripped 6 bases from V and 0 bases from J, with 15 bases between. The CDR3 runs to 17 residues. CDR3 in DNA: TGTGCCAGCAGGCCGATACAGGGCAGCTCCTATAATTCACCCCTCCACTTT. This sequence encodes CASRPIQGSSYNSPLHF.

This chain joins TRBV6-5 and TRBJ1-4; 9 nucleotides agree with TRBD1. The CDR3 length is 14 residues. Per germline, CDR1 MNHEY and CDR2 SVGAGI. The junction had 5 bases not matched to a gene; V was cut back by 5 bases and J by 7 bases. In nucleotides, the CDR3 is TGTGCCAGCAGTCAACAGGGGGCACGTGAAAAACTGTTTTTT. It translates to CASSQQGAREKLFF.

This sequence joins TRBV6-5 and TRBJ2-1; D unclear. The V end lost 2 bases, the J end lost 7 bases, and 18 bases lay between the germline ends. Germline CDR1 MNHEY, CDR2 SVGAGI. The CDR3 totals 16 residues. In nucleotides, the CDR3 is TGTGCCAGCAGTTACGGTTGGGCATTAGGGTTAAATGAGCAGTTCTTC. Its translation: CASSYGWALGLNEQFF.

The chain joins TRBV27 to TRBJ2-2; D is undetermined. Looked up from germline, CDR1 is MNHEY and CDR2 is SMNVEV (reference sequence). The CDR3 contains 14 residues. Trimming left V 0 bases short and J 6 bases short, with 8 bases between. CDR3: CASSLSRRAGELFF. CDR3 DNA sequence: TGTGCCAGCAGTTTATCTCGCCGAGCCGGGGAGCTGTTTTTT.

The chain combines TRBV7-2 with TRBJ2-3, with D unresolved. In germline, CDR1 is SGHTA, CDR2 FQGNSA. The CDR3 is 14 residues long. Trimming pared 1 base from V and 4 bases from J, leaving 9 bases between. The CDR3 nucleotides are TGTGCCAGCAGCTTAGATGGGAAAGCAGATACGCAGTATTTT. Amino acids: CASSLDGKADTQYF.

This clone was detected once. The rearrangement joins TRBV6-4 to TRBJ2-1; TRBD1 or TRBD2 may be the D gene (5 bases each). This CDR3 has 15 amino acids. Germline V gene sequence: CDR1 MRHNA, CDR2 SNTAGT. The V gene lost 1 base and the J gene lost 0 bases, with 7 bases spanning the gap. The CDR3 protein is CASSDWGSSYNEQFF. Here the CDR3 DNA reads TGTGCCAGCAGTGACTGGGGGTCCTCCTACAATGAGCAGTTCTTC.